This T cell receptor (beta chain) derives from a study of regulatory T cells in long-lasting Graves disease. Study as a whole: Patients with persistent Graves' disease had over 5 years of antithyroid drugs and persistent TSH receptor antibodies.

The time point is: persistent/refractory GD, antithyroid drugs over 5 years with positive TRAb. The TCR library used RNA extracted from PBMCs. The trim removed 6 bases at V and 4 bases at J, leaving 4 bases unmatched. CDR1 is ENHRY, CDR2 SYGVKD, per germline. This CDR3 comprises 14 residues. HTBI primers from iRepertoire and Arm-PCR of CDR3 regions yielded the TCR beta libraries. Per the original methods: Taken together, the samples had around 66 TRBV and 13 to 15 TRBJ segments identified. One entry per CDR3 protein, called by TCRdb with MiXCR from the multiplex PCR reads. In this record, the V and J calls reflect TCRdb's handling and not the investigators' own analysis. The sample includes hundreds of thousands of distinct CDR3 sequences, 20% to 25% of them seen just once.

This specimen consisted of peripheral blood mononuclear cells (PBMCs), obtained when the disease was refractory, from a patient treated with antithyroid drugs. This clonotype was sampled from a female donor with Graves disease. The chain is built from TRBV10-3 and TRBJ2-3, with 10 bases lining up with TRBD2. The CDR3 nucleotides read TGTGCCATCAGAACTAGCGGGGTCCCAGATACGCAGTATTTT. Amino acid sequence: CAIRTSGVPDTQYF.